This T cell receptor beta chain was sequenced during a study of cytomegalovirus exposure and HLA in healthy donors. This CDR3 spans 16 amino acids. V lost 2 bases to trimming and J lost 1 base, with 14 bases between them. CDR1 and CDR2 (germline): LGHNA, YNFKEQ. Study-level results: The study listed roughly 150 cytomegalovirus-associated TCR beta chains. The TCR clusters that emerged in the first cohort tended, a later analysis found, to co-occur in the 95 to 150 validation repertoires. Rare TCR sequences predominated, though certain public TCRs were found in many donors.

Clones were read by immunoSEQ multiplex PCR, and TCRdb kept only the in-frame ones, dropping some. The sample yields approximately 180,000 clones, 86% seen once. The donors were part of the validation cohort, which consisted of more than 90 subjects and was separate from the first cohort of about 670 subjects. This clone was counted at least ten times. Antigen unknown. Sequenced sample: PBMCs. The chain combines TRBV4-2 with TRBJ1-1; weak D call: TRBD1 (6 bases). The receptor was derived from a man between 18 and 29 years old in good health and CMV-seropositive. In nucleotides, the CDR3 is TGTGCCAGCAGCCAAAGGGATCGGGGGGCGAACACTGAAGCTTTCTTT. It yields the protein CASSQRDRGANTEAFF.